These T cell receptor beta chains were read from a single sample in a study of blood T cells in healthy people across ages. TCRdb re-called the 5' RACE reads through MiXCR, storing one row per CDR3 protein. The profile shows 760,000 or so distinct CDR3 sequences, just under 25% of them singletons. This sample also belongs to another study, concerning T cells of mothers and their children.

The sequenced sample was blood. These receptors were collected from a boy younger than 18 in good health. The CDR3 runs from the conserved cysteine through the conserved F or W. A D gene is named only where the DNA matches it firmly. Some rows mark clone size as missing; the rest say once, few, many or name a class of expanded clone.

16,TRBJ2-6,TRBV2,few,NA,CASSESHRAGANVLTF,TGTGCCAGCAGTGAATCCCACAGGGCTGGGGCCAACGTCCTGACTTTC
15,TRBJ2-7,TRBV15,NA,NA,CATSSDPFSDYEQYF,TGTGCCACCAGCAGTGACCCCTTCTCCGACTACGAGCAGTACTTC
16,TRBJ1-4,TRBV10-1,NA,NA,CASLLSPGPGNEKLFF,TGCGCCAGCCTGCTTTCGCCGGGGCCGGGTAATGAAAAACTGTTTTTT
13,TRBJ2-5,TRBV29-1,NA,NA,CSVLIAARETQYF,TGCAGCGTTTTAATCGCGGCGCGGGAGACCCAGTACTTC
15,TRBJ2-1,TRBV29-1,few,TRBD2,CSVLPGLAGHNEQFF,TGCAGCGTCCTACCGGGACTAGCGGGGCACAATGAGCAGTTCTTC
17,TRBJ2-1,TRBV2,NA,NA,CASSEEKVRIPYNEQFF,TGTGCCAGCAGTGAAGAGAAGGTGAGGATCCCCTACAATGAGCAGTTCTTC
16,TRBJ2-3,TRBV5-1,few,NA,CASRRSGERYTDTQYF,TGCGCCAGCAGACGATCAGGGGAACGTTACACAGATACGCAGTATTTT
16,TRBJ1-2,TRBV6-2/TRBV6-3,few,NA,CASSYPLEGDNYGYTF,TGTGCCAGCAGTTACCCTCTGGAGGGGGATAACTATGGCTACACCTTC
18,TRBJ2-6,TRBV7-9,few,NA,CASSSGVDRFSGANVLTF,TGTGCCAGCAGCTCCGGAGTCGACCGATTCTCTGGGGCCAACGTCCTGACTTTC
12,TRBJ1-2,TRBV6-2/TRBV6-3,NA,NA,CASSYPDPRYTF,TGTGCCAGCAGTTACCCGGACCCCCGCTACACCTTC
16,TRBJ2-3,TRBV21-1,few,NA,CASSKAGGARRDTQYF,TGTGCCAGCAGCAAAGCCGGGGGGGCCAGGAGAGATACGCAGTATTTT
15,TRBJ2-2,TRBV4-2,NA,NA,CASSHPMANTGELFF,TGTGCCAGCAGCCACCCTATGGCGAACACCGGGGAGCTGTTTTTT
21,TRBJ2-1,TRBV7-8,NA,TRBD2,CASSPRGLGLAVWSSYNEQFF,TGTGCCAGCAGCCCAAGGGGGTTGGGACTAGCGGTCTGGAGCTCCTACAATGAGCAGTTCTTC
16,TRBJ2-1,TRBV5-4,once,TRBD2,CASSFSASGTINEQFF,TGTGCCAGCAGCTTTTCCGCTAGCGGGACCATCAATGAGCAGTTCTTC
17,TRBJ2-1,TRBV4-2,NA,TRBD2,CASSQHSGLGSYNEQFF,TGTGCCAGCAGCCAACATAGCGGGTTGGGCTCCTACAATGAGCAGTTCTTC
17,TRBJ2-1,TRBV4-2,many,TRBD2,CASSQVPGTSGNNEQFF,TGTGCCAGCAGCCAAGTCCCCGGGACTAGCGGTAACAATGAGCAGTTCTTC